This TCR beta chain was documented in a study of cytomegalovirus exposure and HLA in healthy donors. Turning to the study itself: The 110 million or so unique TCR beta sequences, from 150 million to 200 million T cells, were found by an earlier analysis.

Study results and caveats: Common viral pathogens (according to a later analysis) appeared linked to several of the most significant clusters. The authors later found TCR association rates varying by HLA locus, with DRB1 most and HLA-C fewest.

PCR used 60 Vbeta primers and 13 Jbeta primers. The method was immunoSEQ multiplex PCR; TCRdb's version includes in-frame clones alone and lacks a portion of them. The repertoire includes about 81,000 clones, over 70% of them detected once, and under 3.5% sits in the top ten. Concerning this clone itself: Its antigen is unknown.

V lost 0 bases to trimming and J lost 4 bases, with 12 bases between them. CDR3 length: 15 amino acids. The germline gives CDR1 MGHRA, CDR2 YSYEKL. The sequenced material came from PBMCs. This clonotype was sampled from a man aged 50 to 59 in good health and CMV-seropositive. This sequence joins TRBV4-1 and TRBJ1-1; D is undetermined. The CDR3, as DNA: TGCGCCAGCAGCCAAGATCTGTCAAAAGCCACTGAAGCTTTCTTT. Translated: CASSQDLSKATEAFF.